Presented here are 22 T cell receptor beta chains from one specimen sequenced in a study of cytomegalovirus exposure and HLA in healthy donors. With 60 Vbeta and 13 Jbeta primers, the PCR was carried out. The method was immunoSEQ multiplex PCR; TCRdb's version includes in-frame clones alone and lacks a portion of them. The sample lists roughly 250,000 clones; 80% to 90% were seen once. The specimen sequenced was PBMCs. Receptors originate from a woman in her forties in good health and CMV-seropositive.

The chain recombines TRBV28 with TRBJ1-5; no definite D call. The CDR3 totals 13 residues. Germline assignment: CDR1 MDHEN and CDR2 SYDVKM. V was pared by 1 base and J by 13 bases, with 14 bases between. The CDR3 here is CASSLFLGSLQHF. The CDR3 nucleotides are TGTGCCAGCAGTTTATTCCTGGGGAGTTTACAGCATTTT.

This rearrangement joins TRBV4-2 to TRBJ2-5, with TRBD2 matching 10 bases. The end of the DNA aligns better with TRBJ2-7, so the J call may be wrong. From germline, CDR1 is LGHNA and CDR2 YNFKEQ. This CDR3 has 14 residues. The CDR3 reads CASSSRLAGYEQYF. Here the CDR3 DNA reads TGTGCCAGCAGCTCCCGACTAGCGGGCTACGAGCAGTACTTC.

This chain uses TRBV10-3 with TRBJ1-2, with TRBD1 as a possible D gene (6 bases). The CDR3 sequence is 13 residues long. Germline V gene data show CDR1 as ENHRY and CDR2 as SYGVKD. Trimming stripped 6 bases from V and 2 bases from J, with 10 bases between. CDR3 nucleotide sequence: TGTGCCATCAGATCGGACAGCAACTATGGCTACACCTTC. Protein: CAIRSDSNYGYTF.

The gene calls are TRBV5-1 and TRBJ1-1, with 8 nucleotides matching TRBD1. Germline CDR1 is SGHRS and CDR2 is YFSETQ. CDR3 size: 17 residues. Unmatched junction bases numbered 10, after V lost 0 bases and J lost 3 bases. The CDR3 sequence: CASSLGSPTGDYTEAFF. The CDR3 DNA follows: TGCGCCAGCAGCTTGGGGTCCCCGACAGGGGACTACACTGAAGCTTTCTTT.

This clone was seen only a few times. The chain joins TRBV7-9 to TRBJ1-1, with D possibly TRBD1 on 6 matching bases. V was pared by 0 bases and J by 7 bases, with 12 bases between. The germline CDR1 and CDR2 sequences are SEHNR and FQNEAQ (reference sequence). CDR3 length: 14 residues. The CDR3 here is CASSLAGGGNEAFF. In nucleotides, the CDR3 is TGTGCCAGCAGCTTAGCAGGGGGGGGAAATGAAGCTTTCTTT.

The chain recombines TRBV28 with TRBJ1-5; 10 bases are a match to TRBD1. V lost 1 base, J lost 6 bases, and 3 bases stayed unmatched. Germline CDR1 MDHEN, CDR2 SYDVKM. CDR3 length: 15 residues. The chain's CDR3 is CASSLYGQGGQPQHF. The DNA for the CDR3 is TGTGCCAGCAGTTTATATGGACAGGGGGGTCAGCCCCAGCATTTT. Filled out from reference TRBV28 and TRBJ1-5, the complete variable domain reads DVKVTQSSRYLVKRTGEKVFLECVQDMDHENMFWYRQDPGLGLRLIYFSYDVKMKEKGDIPEGYSVSREKKERFSLILESASTNQTSMYLCASSLYGQGGQPQHFGDGTRLSIL.

This clone occurred a few times. V is TRBV5-4 and J is TRBJ2-3; TRBD1 is a possible D gene (5 bases). Trimming removed 4 bases from V and 0 bases from J, with 12 bases in between. The germline V gene encodes CDR1 SGHNT and CDR2 YYREEE (reference sequence). This CDR3 is 15 amino acids long. The CDR3 sequence: CASSMDWTSTDTQYF. CDR3 DNA sequence: TGTGCCAGCAGCATGGATTGGACAAGCACAGATACGCAGTATTTT.

This chain connects TRBV7-9 to TRBJ2-7; 8 nucleotides match TRBD1. Germline loops: CDR1 SEHNR, CDR2 FQNEAQ (reference sequence). Trimming at V came to 5 bases and at J to 2 bases, leaving 8 bases not matched to a gene. The CDR3 extends over 15 amino acids. Here the CDR3 reads CASSPPGQAPYEQYF. CDR3 nucleotide sequence: TGTGCCAGCAGCCCACCGGGACAGGCTCCCTACGAGCAGTACTTC.

The rearrangement joins TRBV6-6 to TRBJ2-5, with a tentative D call TRBD1 (5 bases). The CDR3 runs 13 residues. V was shortened by 6 bases and J by 5 bases, with 13 bases between the two germline ends. In germline, CDR1 is MNHNY, CDR2 SVGAGI (reference sequence). CDR3 nucleotide sequence: TGTGCCAGCAGGATGGGCCCAGGGGAGACCCAGTACTTC. As protein: CASRMGPGETQYF.

The gene calls are TRBV7-2 and TRBJ2-7; TRBD2 is a possible D gene (6 bases). The CDR3 runs to 14 residues. CDR1 SGHTA and CDR2 FQGNSA come from the germline V gene. V lost 4 bases and J 1 base, leaving 11 bases between the germline ends. CDR3 region: CASSYGTGSYEQYF. The DNA for the CDR3 is TGTGCCAGCAGCTATGGGACTGGGTCCTACGAGCAGTACTTC.

The CDR3 DNA is TGTGCCAGCAGCTTAGATATGGGGGCTGGTGGCTACACCTTC. Its translation is CASSLDMGAGGYTF. The chain links TRBV11-3 to TRBJ1-2, with D perhaps matching TRBD1 (6 bases). CDR1 and CDR2 from the germline V gene are SGHNT and YENEEA. There are 14 residues in the CDR3. The V end lost 0 bases, the J end lost 7 bases, and 12 bases lay between the germline ends.

The chain joins TRBV13 to TRBJ1-1; D is unclear. The CDR3 contains 15 residues. Germline lookup yields CDR1 PRHDT and CDR2 FYEKMQ (reference sequence). Deletions cut 4 bases from V and 1 base from J, with 13 bases between. CDR3 nucleotide sequence: TGTGCCAGCAGCTCCCGGAGGGTGGGGAACACTGAAGCTTTCTTT. It yields the protein CASSSRRVGNTEAFF.

This clone was observed a single time. V gene TRBV10-3 combines with J gene TRBJ2-1; 8 positions match TRBD1. The ends lost 2 bases at V and 0 bases at J; junction bases unmatched: 0. This CDR3 has 15 amino acids. Germline loops: CDR1 ENHRY, CDR2 SYGVKD. Here the CDR3 DNA reads TGTGCCATCAGTGAGACAGGGGGCTCCTACAATGAGCAGTTCTTC. It specifies CAISETGGSYNEQFF.

The rearrangement links TRBV2 to TRBJ1-4; 10 bases align to TRBD1. The CDR3 covers 14 residues. From germline, CDR1 is SNHLY and CDR2 FYNNEI. J gave up 6 bases and V 3 bases, and 1 base lay outside the gene matches. CDR3 nucleotides: TGTGCCAGCAGTGAGACAGGGGGCTATGAAAAACTGTTTTTT. Amino acid sequence: CASSETGGYEKLFF. Together with reference TRBV2 and TRBJ1-4, the CDR3 gives the full variable domain: EPEVTQTPSHQVTQMGQEVILRCVPISNHLYFYWYRQILGQKVEFLVSFYNNEISEKSEIFDDQFSVERPDGSNFTLKIRSTKLEDSAMYFCASSETGGYEKLFFGSGTQLSVL.

The chain is built from TRBV11-3 and TRBJ2-7, with a weak D call TRBD2 (5 bases). From germline, CDR1 is SGHNT and CDR2 YENEEA. With 1 base removed from V and 3 bases from J, the gap between germline ends came to 10 bases. This CDR3 spans 14 amino acids. The DNA of the CDR3 is TGTGCCAGCAGCTTAGGAGGACTGGACTACGAGCAGTACTTC. Translating it yields CASSLGGLDYEQYF.

This clone appeared a single time. V is TRBV9 and J is TRBJ2-5; TRBD2 matches 9 bases. Germline CDR1 is SGDLS and CDR2 is YYNGEE. This CDR3 is 16 amino acids long. Trimming removed 9 bases from V and 4 bases from J; junction bases left unmatched: 16. The CDR3, as DNA: TGTGCCACCAAGGGTAGCGGGAGTTCCGGGCGAGAGACCCAGTACTTC. Translated, it gives CATKGSGSSGRETQYF.

The chain recombines TRBV9 with TRBJ2-7; D is unclear. Trimming left V 0 bases short and J 3 bases short, with 10 bases between. The CDR3 covers 14 residues. CDR1 SGDLS and CDR2 YYNGEE come from the germline V gene. The CDR3 region has the DNA TGTGCCAGCAGCGTAGAGGAGTATCGCTACGAGCAGTACTTC. Translating gives CASSVEEYRYEQYF.

This rearrangement joins TRBV7-3 to TRBJ2-3; maybe TRBD1 (6 bases). With 3 bases removed from V and 0 bases from J, the gap between germline ends came to 10 bases. The CDR3 has 15 residues. Germline assignment: CDR1 SGHTA and CDR2 FQGTGA. The CDR3 loop reads CASSLTGRSTDTQYF. CDR3 bases: TGTGCCAGCAGCTTGACAGGTCGTAGCACAGATACGCAGTATTTT.

This chain uses TRBV27 with TRBJ2-5; 7 positions agree with TRBD2. TRBJ2-7 matches the DNA end more closely, so the J call is doubtful. Germline V gene sequence: CDR1 MNHEY, CDR2 SMNVEV (reference sequence). This CDR3 region has 12 residues. The CDR3 DNA follows: TGTGCCAGCAGGTGGGAGGGCCACGAGCAGTACTTC. Its translation: CASRWEGHEQYF.

The chain couples TRBV11-3 to TRBJ2-7; no reliable D call. Germline CDR1 SGHNT, CDR2 YENEEA. Trimming pared 5 bases from V and 3 bases from J, leaving 11 bases between. The length of the CDR3 is 13 residues. The CDR3 is CASSLMRSYEQYF. The CDR3 bases are TGTGCCAGCAGCCTTATGAGGAGCTACGAGCAGTACTTC.

This rearrangement joins TRBV6-6 to TRBJ2-7, with 11 bases matching TRBD1. Per germline, CDR1 MNHNY and CDR2 SVGAGI (reference sequence). The CDR3 consists of 16 residues. V lost 0 bases to trimming and J lost 3 bases; unmatched junction nucleotides: 4. The CDR3 region is CASSYSGGTGGYEQYF. CDR3 DNA sequence: TGTGCCAGCAGTTACTCGGGCGGGACAGGGGGCTACGAGCAGTACTTC.

The rearrangement uses TRBV11-3 and TRBJ2-7; 8 bases fit TRBD2. This CDR3 spans 15 amino acids. V shed 5 bases, J shed 2 bases, and the junction held 8 bases outside the gene matches. Germline V gene sequence: CDR1 SGHNT, CDR2 YENEEA. The CDR3 DNA follows: TGTGCCAGCAGCAGCGAACGGACTAGCCCCTACGAGCAGTACTTC. Translated, it gives CASSSERTSPYEQYF.